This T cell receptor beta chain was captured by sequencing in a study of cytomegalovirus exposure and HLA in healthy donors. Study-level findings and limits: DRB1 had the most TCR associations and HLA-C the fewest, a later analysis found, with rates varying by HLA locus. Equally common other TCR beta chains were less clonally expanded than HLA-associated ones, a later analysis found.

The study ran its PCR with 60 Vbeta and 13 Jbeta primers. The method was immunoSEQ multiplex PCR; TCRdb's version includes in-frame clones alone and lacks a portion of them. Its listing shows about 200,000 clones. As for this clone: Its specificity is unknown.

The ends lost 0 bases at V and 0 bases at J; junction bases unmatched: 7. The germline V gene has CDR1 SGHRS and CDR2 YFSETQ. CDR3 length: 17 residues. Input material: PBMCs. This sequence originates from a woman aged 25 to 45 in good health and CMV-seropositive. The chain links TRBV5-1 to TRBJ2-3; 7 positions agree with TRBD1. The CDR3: CASSLAYRGLSTDTQYF. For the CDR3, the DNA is TGCGCCAGCAGCTTGGCCTACAGGGGCCTTAGCACAGATACGCAGTATTTT.